This entry lists 19 T cell receptor beta chains sequenced from one sample in a study of blood T cell repertoires in COVID-19. TCRdb's table, derived via immunoSEQ multiplex PCR, lists solely in-frame clones and lacks some. The sample includes 85,000 to 100,000 clones, approximately 85% of them seen just once. The material sequenced was peripheral blood. All receptors derive from a woman older than 75 with active or convalescent COVID-19.

V and J are TRBV24-1 and TRBJ2-1; 13 bases are a match to TRBD2. This CDR3 spans 18 amino acids. The trim removed 4 bases at V and 0 bases at J, leaving 5 bases unmatched. The germline gives CDR1 KGHDR, CDR2 SFDVKD. CDR3 amino acids: CATSEWTSGSGSYNEQFF. The CDR3, as DNA: TGTGCCACCAGTGAATGGACTAGCGGGAGTGGCTCCTACAATGAGCAGTTCTTC.

CDR3 sequence: CATSRVDGLHEQFF. The CDR3 DNA sequence: TGTGCCACCAGCAGAGTTGACGGACTGCATGAGCAGTTCTTC. The V call is TRBV15, the J call TRBJ2-1; D might be TRBD2 (5 bases). Germline CDR1 LNHNV, CDR2 YYDKDF (reference sequence). Between the trimmed V and J ends, which lost 1 base and 8 bases, there was a span of 12 bases. The CDR3 spans 14 residues. Full variable domain (outside the CDR3, taken from reference TRBV15 and TRBJ2-1): DAMVIQNPRYQVTQFGKPVTLSCSQTLNHNVMYWYQQKSSQAPKLLFHYYDKDFNNEADTPDNFQSRRPNTSFCFLDIRSPGLGDTAMYLCATSRVDGLHEQFFGPGTRLTVL.

This chain joins TRBV2 and TRBJ1-1; 7 nucleotides line up with TRBD1. Germline V lookup: CDR1 SNHLY, CDR2 FYNNEI. The junction had 8 bases not matched to a gene; V was cut back by 2 bases and J by 5 bases. CDR3 length equals 15 residues. CDR3 bases: TGTGCCAGCAGTGAAAGGGAGACAGGGAGGACTGAAGCTTTCTTT. Translated, it gives CASSERETGRTEAFF. Variable domain in full (rest from reference TRBV2 and TRBJ1-1): EPEVTQTPSHQVTQMGQEVILRCVPISNHLYFYWYRQILGQKVEFLVSFYNNEISEKSEIFDDQFSVERPDGSNFTLKIRSTKLEDSAMYFCASSERETGRTEAFFGQGTRLTVV.

V and J are TRBV18 and TRBJ2-7, with 12 nucleotides matching TRBD2. J was trimmed by 4 bases and V by 3 bases; bases with no gene match: 7. Germline V gene lookup returns CDR1 KGHSH and CDR2 LQKENI. This CDR3 region has 16 residues. The CDR3 is CASSPRLAGVGYEQYF. The CDR3 bases are TGTGCCAGCTCACCCCGACTAGCGGGGGTGGGATACGAGCAGTACTTC.

The sample holds a few counts of this clone. J is TRBJ1-1 and V is TRBV7-9; TRBD1 aligns across 7 bases. Trimming cost V 7 bases and J 1 base; bases outside gene matches: 6. The CDR3 covers 14 residues. Germline V lookup: CDR1 SEHNR, CDR2 FQNEAQ (reference sequence). CDR3 nucleotide sequence: TGTGCCAGCAACCTGGCAGGGGGGAACACTGAAGCTTTCTTT. It is translated as CASNLAGGNTEAFF.

A single count supports this clone. J is TRBJ2-7 and V is TRBV11-1; D call uncertain. The CDR3 covers 15 residues. V lost 1 base to trimming and J lost 3 bases, with 13 bases between them. Per germline, CDR1 SGHAT and CDR2 FQDESV (reference sequence). This CDR3 reads CASSLVPGFNYEQYF. CDR3 nucleotide sequence: TGTGCCAGCAGCTTAGTCCCCGGGTTCAACTACGAGCAGTACTTC.

The chain is built from TRBV5-5 and TRBJ1-4, with D hard to call. The V and J ends lost 0 bases and 7 bases respectively, with 13 bases between them. Germline V gene data show CDR1 as SGHKS and CDR2 as YYEKEE (reference sequence). There are 15 residues in the CDR3. The CDR3 region is CASSLGAGSGEKLFF. CDR3 in DNA: TGTGCCAGCAGCTTGGGGGCGGGGAGCGGTGAAAAACTGTTTTTT.

The V gene is TRBV18, the J gene TRBJ2-1, with 9 positions matching TRBD2. The CDR3 has 17 residues. With 3 bases clipped from V and 4 bases from J, the junction kept 10 bases outside the gene matches. Germline loops: CDR1 KGHSH, CDR2 LQKENI. CDR3 nucleotides: TGTGCCAGCTCACCCCGCCCGGGAGCGGGAGGTTACAATGAGCAGTTCTTC. It is translated as CASSPRPGAGGYNEQFF.

The genes are TRBV15 and TRBJ1-5; no clear D. Trimming pared 1 base from V and 10 bases from J, leaving 20 bases between. Germline V lookup: CDR1 LNHNV, CDR2 YYDKDF (reference sequence). CDR3 length: 16 amino acids. In DNA, the CDR3 is TGTGCCACCAGCAGAGGGGCTGGGTCCAGCTTTTCTCCCCAGCATTTT. This codes for CATSRGAGSSFSPQHF.

The rearrangement uses TRBV11-3 and TRBJ1-1; 8 nucleotides line up with TRBD1. The germline V gene has CDR1 SGHNT and CDR2 YENEEA. The CDR3 length is 14 residues. The V segment lost 5 bases and the J segment 3 bases; nucleotides outside the gene matches: 5. Here the CDR3 DNA reads TGTGCCAGCAGCCCGCAGGGGGCGGACACTGAAGCTTTCTTT. Protein sequence: CASSPQGADTEAFF. Supplemented by reference TRBV11-3 and TRBJ1-1, the full variable domain reads EAGVVQSPRYKIIEKKQPVAFWCNPISGHNTLYWYLQNLGQGPELLIRYENEEAVDDSQLPKDRFSAERLKGVDSTLKIQPAELGDSAVYLCASSPQGADTEAFFGQGTRLTVV.

J is TRBJ2-3 and V is TRBV18, with a tentative D call TRBD1 (6 bases). Deletions cut 1 base from V and 4 bases from J, with 12 bases between. Germline V lookup: CDR1 KGHSH, CDR2 LQKENI. The CDR3 runs to 15 residues. The CDR3 DNA reads TGTGCCAGCTCACCACTGGGGGCTAGGGCAGATACGCAGTATTTT. As protein: CASSPLGARADTQYF.

The gene calls are TRBV5-1 and TRBJ1-4; 12 bases fit TRBD1. CDR1 and CDR2 from the germline V gene are SGHRS and YFSETQ. The CDR3 loop spans 14 amino acids. V trimming: 4 bases; J trimming: 10 bases; junction bases outside the gene matches: 5. Written as DNA, the CDR3 is TGCGCCAGCAGCCCCGGGACAGGGGGCGGAAAACTGTTTTTT. This translates into CASSPGTGGGKLFF.

The V call is TRBV28, the J call TRBJ2-1; 8 bases are shared with TRBD2. The CDR3 spans 15 residues. V was clipped by 5 bases and J by 7 bases; unmatched bases: 10. Germline CDR1 MDHEN, CDR2 SYDVKM. The CDR3 DNA reads as TGTGCCAGCAGTCCGGGACTAGTGATGGGTAATGAGCAGTTCTTC. It translates to CASSPGLVMGNEQFF.

This clone was seen once. The rearrangement joins TRBV2 to TRBJ2-5, with 8 positions matching TRBD1. CDR3 length: 13 amino acids. Germline CDR1 and CDR2: SNHLY and FYNNEI. V lost 6 bases and J lost 6; bases outside the gene matches: 6. The CDR3 DNA follows: TGTGCCAGCAGAGGACAGGGTCGGAAGACCCAGTACTTC. Amino acids: CASRGQGRKTQYF.

The chain links TRBV6-6 to TRBJ1-5; 8 nucleotides agree with TRBD1. The V gene end was trimmed by 6 bases and the J gene end by 5 bases; junction bases not matched to a gene: 15. There are 17 residues in the CDR3. Germline V CDR1 and CDR2: MNHNY, SVGAGI (reference sequence). Written as DNA, the CDR3 is TGTGCCAGCAGCCGACTCGCCCGGACAGGGTATGATCAGCCCCAGCATTTT. This codes for CASSRLARTGYDQPQHF.

The chain carries TRBV3-1 (or the pseudogene TRBV3-2) and TRBJ2-7, with TRBD1 identical over 10 bases. The V and J ends lost 6 bases and 4 bases, in that order; junction bases with no gene match: 6. CDR1 LGHDT and CDR2 YNNKEL come from the germline V gene (reference sequence). This CDR3 region has 14 residues. Here the CDR3 DNA reads TGTGCCAGCAGGTCCGGGACAGGGGATTACGAGCAGTACTTC. Protein: CASRSGTGDYEQYF.

This chain links TRBV27 with TRBJ1-3, with 7 bases matching TRBD1. Germline V lookup: CDR1 MNHEY, CDR2 SMNVEV (reference sequence). J gave up 4 bases and V 6 bases, and 3 bases lay outside the gene matches. The CDR3 consists of 13 residues. This CDR3 is CASSEGGGNTIYF. CDR3 DNA sequence: TGTGCCAGCAGCGAAGGGGGCGGAAACACCATATATTTT.

This sequence joins TRBV2 and TRBJ2-1; 7 nucleotides line up with TRBD2. V was clipped by 4 bases and J by 2 bases; unmatched bases: 5. Germline V gives CDR1 SNHLY, CDR2 FYNNEI. The CDR3 runs 15 residues. Here the CDR3 reads CASSGGSGTYNEQFF. In DNA form, the CDR3 reads TGTGCCAGCAGTGGGGGAAGCGGGACCTACAATGAGCAGTTCTTC.

This chain joins TRBV4-2 and TRBJ2-4, with D perhaps TRBD2 (6 bases). Germline V gene lookup returns CDR1 LGHNA and CDR2 YNFKEQ. The CDR3 covers 18 residues. Trimming took 2 bases from V and 5 from J, leaving 22 bases between them. The CDR3 spells CASSQQLLGRGKENIQYF. CDR3 nucleotides: TGTGCCAGCAGCCAACAACTTTTGGGACGGGGGAAAGAAAACATTCAGTACTTC.